The sequence of this T cell receptor (beta chain) was determined in a study of T cell responses to AZD1222 COVID-19 vaccine. Clones were read by immunoSEQ multiplex PCR, and TCRdb kept only the in-frame ones, dropping some. The top ten hold 5% of the sample, which has 97,000 or so clones, 85% to 90% seen once. The CDR3 loop spans 19 amino acids. The junction had 15 bases not matched to a gene; V was cut back by 1 base and J by 3 bases. Germline CDR1 is SGDLS and CDR2 is YYNGEE. This clone has just one count. The receptor's source is an adult in good health. The starting material was peripheral blood, obtained on day 0 of AZD1222 vaccination. V gene TRBV9 combines with J gene TRBJ2-3, with TRBD2 identical over 9 bases. CDR3 sequence: CASSVWAGGGATQTDTQYF. CDR3 bases: TGTGCCAGCAGCGTATGGGCCGGCGGGGGGGCCACTCAGACAGATACGCAGTATTTT.